The following is a TCR beta chain sequence with its context. What it recognizes is unknown. Compared with germline, one end of the junction differs, possibly owing to a read error. The sample comes from a study of tumor and adjacent non-tumor tissue in lung cancer. Study background: Histology: 12 adenocarcinoma, 2 squamous cell carcinoma, 1 small cell lung cancer.

Study observations and caveats: Shorter survival was associated with higher TCR diversity in tumors. Tumor repertoires had a smaller top 100 clone share than normal lung.

RNA was extracted from bulk tissue without any cell sorting. Three rounds of nested PCR, following a modified ARM-PCR protocol, produced the TCRbeta library. TCRdb passed the multiplex PCR reads through MiXCR, listing each CDR3 protein once. In the table there are 69,000 or so distinct CDR3 sequences, around 78% of which are singletons. Germline lookup yields CDR1 DFQATT and CDR2 SNEGSKA (reference sequence). There are 13 residues in the CDR3. The sequenced sample consisted of lung tumor tissue. The receptor's source is a man aged 55 to 70 with non-small cell lung cancer. V is TRBV20-1 and J is TRBJ2-2; 8 positions match TRBD2. CDR3 DNA: TGCAATGCTAGACTAGCGTTGACTGGGGGGCTGTTTTTT. This translates into CNARLALTGGLFF.